A single sample gave rise to the 26 T cell receptor beta chains below, sequenced in a study of tumor and adjacent non-tumor tissue in lung cancer. This sample's RNA came from whole unsorted tissue. TCRbeta libraries were built with three rounds of nested PCR, modified from ARM-PCR. TCRdb independently ran MiXCR on the multiplex PCR reads; one entry per CDR3 protein. The data contain 55,000 to 75,000 distinct CDR3 sequences, roughly 60% of them singletons. Material: lung tumor tissue. These receptor sequences come from a man between 50 and 59 years old with non-small cell lung cancer.

This clonotype was seen only once. Its ends do not fully match the called genes, so a read error is possible. The chain uses TRBV29-1 and TRBJ2-1; TRBD1 might be the D (5 bases). The CDR3 covers 13 residues. Germline CDR1 reads SQVTM; CDR2 reads ANQGSEA. The CDR3 spells CSVAGLAYNEQFF. Here the CDR3 DNA reads TGCAGCGTTGCAGGGTTGGCCTACAATGAACAGTTCTTC.

Details on this clonotype: As the CDR3 is not closed by the conserved phenylalanine or tryptophan, this likely results from a read error. The rearrangement joins TRBV11-2 to TRBJ1-1, with TRBD1 matching 7 bases. The CDR3 totals 12 residues. The germline gives CDR1 SGHAT, CDR2 FQNNGV. The CDR3, as DNA: TGTGCCGGCAGCCCAGGGGGCACTGAAGCTTTCTCT. Protein sequence: CAGSPGGTEAFS.

Notes on this clonotype: A much bigger clone sits one base away, suggesting this may be a read error. The CDR3 ends on some other residue instead of the conserved phenylalanine or tryptophan, so this is likely a read error. The chain recombines TRBV5-6 with TRBJ1-1; weak D call: TRBD1 (6 bases). Germline V lookup: CDR1 SGHDT, CDR2 YYEEEE. CDR3 length: 13 residues. Trimming removed 2 bases from V and 11 bases from J, with 16 bases in between. The CDR3 reads CASSLYRAPGAFL. The DNA for the CDR3 is TGTGCCAGCAGCTTATACAGGGCCCCTGGGGCTTTCCTT.

This clonotype was recorded many times. V is TRBV6-5 and J is TRBJ2-7, with TRBD1 matching 8 bases. This CDR3 contains 14 residues. The germline V gene encodes CDR1 MNHEY and CDR2 SVGAGI. Trimming cost V 2 bases and J 4 bases; bases outside gene matches: 4. Here the CDR3 DNA reads TGTGCCAGCAGTTACGGTCAGGGGGCTTACGAGCAGTACTTC. It codes for CASSYGQGAYEQYF.

A word on this clonotype: A much larger clone lies a single base off, so this may be a read error. V gene TRBV4-2 combines with J gene TRBJ2-3; possible D gene TRBD1, 6 bases. The J call may be wrong; the DNA end is better matched by TRBJ1-5. Germline CDR1 LGHNA, CDR2 YNFKEQ. The CDR3 is made up of 16 amino acids. The CDR3 nucleotides are TGTGCCAGCACCCCCGGTGGGGGGGGCAGGGCAGATACGCAGCATTTT. This encodes CASTPGGGGRADTQHF.

As to this clonotype: A much larger clonotype is one base distant, so this may be a read error. The chain carries TRBV4-1 and TRBJ2-1, with 9 positions matching TRBD2. The CDR3 is 16 residues long. Trimming at V came to 5 bases and at J to 6 bases, leaving 11 bases not matched to a gene. Germline V gene data show CDR1 as MGHRA and CDR2 as YSYEKL. CDR3 bases: TGCGCCAGCAGCAGACGGGAAGCGGGAGGCCTCAATGAGCAGTTCTTC. Residues: CASSRREAGGLNEQFF.

This clonotype showed up just once. This chain links TRBV7-9 with TRBJ2-7; D is unresolved. The ends were cut back, 5 bases at V and 0 bases at J, with 14 bases in the middle. CDR1 is SEHNR and CDR2 is FQNEAQ in the germline V gene (reference sequence). This CDR3 has 15 residues. CDR3 residues: CASSPLDGSSYEQYF. As DNA, the CDR3 is TGTGCCAGCAGCCCGCTGGACGGCAGCTCCTACGAGCAGTACTTC.

The genes are TRBV11-2 and TRBJ2-1; unclear D gene. From germline, CDR1 is SGHAT and CDR2 FQNNGV. The germline V and J ends were trimmed by 5 bases and 13 bases, with 18 bases remaining between them. The CDR3 is 13 residues long. Written as DNA, the CDR3 is TGTGCCAGCAGCAAGAGACCGTTGGATCAACAGTTCTTC. Its translation: CASSKRPLDQQFF. Combining the CDR3 with reference TRBV11-2 and TRBJ2-1 gives the whole variable domain EAGVAQSPRYKIIEKRQSVAFWCNPISGHATLYWYQQILGQGPKLLIQFQNNGVVDDSQLPKDRFSAERLKGVDSTLKIQPAKLEDSAVYLCASSKRPLDQQFFGPGTRLTVL.

Concerning this clonotype: A read error may be the cause here, since a much bigger clone is one base away. The chain links TRBV4-1 to TRBJ2-2; D possibly corresponds to TRBD1 (5 bases). V dropped 5 bases and J dropped 6 bases, with 16 bases sitting between them. Germline lookup yields CDR1 MGHRA and CDR2 YSYEKL. The CDR3 has 15 amino acids. This chain's CDR3 is CASSLGKGHAGELFF. The CDR3 DNA reads as TGCGCCAGCAGCTTGGGCAAGGGGCATGCCGGGGAGCTGTTTTTT.

The chain recombines TRBV12-3 or TRBV12-4 with TRBJ2-7; D gene ambiguous. V lost 4 bases to trimming and J lost 4 bases, with 11 bases between them. The CDR3 spans 13 residues. The CDR3 nucleotides read TGTGCCAGCAGTTCGGGTTGGGGTTACGAGCAGTACTTC. It yields the protein CASSSGWGYEQYF.

Notes on this clonotype: A much more abundant neighbour one base away suggests this may be a read error. V gene TRBV5-1 combines with J gene TRBJ2-2; no clear D gene. The germline gives CDR1 SGHRS, CDR2 YFSETQ. The V end was cut by 7 bases, the J end by 3 bases, with 13 bases between. This CDR3 has 14 residues. The CDR3 nucleotides read TGCGCCAGCCGCGCCCAGGTGGACACCGGGGAGCTGTTTTTT. Protein product: CASRAQVDTGELFF.

This clonotype was found many times. The J gene is TRBJ1-5, the V gene TRBV28, with D possibly matching TRBD1 (5 bases). The CDR3 spans 10 residues. The germline V gene encodes CDR1 MDHEN and CDR2 SYDVKM. Trimming removed 8 bases at V and 9 bases at J, with 8 bases between. CDR3 loop: CASAGGPQHF. CDR3 sequence (DNA): TGTGCCAGCGCCGGGGGGCCCCAGCATTTT.

With respect to this clonotype: It may be a read error: a sequence one base away is much more abundant. The chain links TRBV6-5 to TRBJ1-5; D unresolved. Looked up from germline, CDR1 is MNHEY and CDR2 is SVGAGI. The CDR3 has 15 residues. The CDR3 loop is CASSPSGVSNQSQHF. In DNA form, the CDR3 reads TGTGCCAGCAGTCCCTCAGGAGTTAGCAATCAGTCCCAGCATTTT.

Notes on this clonotype: An end of the junction differs from the germline gene, which may be a read error. The rearrangement links TRBV5-5 to TRBJ1-2, with TRBD1 matching over 7 bases. CDR3 length: 12 residues. Germline V lookup: CDR1 SGHKS, CDR2 YYEKEE (reference sequence). The CDR3 sequence: CASSQEIGGYIF. Here the CDR3 DNA reads TGTGCCAGCAGTCAAGAAATAGGGGGCTACATCTTC.

In its sample, this clonotype was seen many times. The V gene is TRBV10-2, the J gene TRBJ2-7, with 7 bases matching TRBD2. V was pared by 7 bases and J by 5 bases, with 8 bases of the junction left unmatched. The CDR3 is 13 amino acids. Germline V gene lookup returns CDR1 WSHSY and CDR2 SAAADI. In DNA form, the CDR3 reads TGCGCCAGCACCCTCGCAGGACTAGACGAGCAGTACTTC. Protein product: CASTLAGLDEQYF.

The gene calls are TRBV20-1 and TRBJ2-2; D gene ambiguous. Trimming removed 1 base at V and 1 base at J, with 4 bases between. This CDR3 is built from 13 residues. Germline CDR1 is DFQATT and CDR2 is SNEGSKA (reference sequence). CDR3 coding DNA: TGCAGTGCTAGAGTTATGAACACCGGGGAGCTGTTTTTT. This gives the protein CSARVMNTGELFF.

This chain joins TRBV5-1 and TRBJ2-4; D is unclear. Trimming removed 5 bases at V and 5 bases at J, with 11 bases between. This CDR3 is built from 13 residues. Germline assignment: CDR1 SGHRS and CDR2 YFSETQ. CDR3 nucleotides: TGCGCCAGCAGACCTGACATACAAAACATTCAGTACTTC. Translated: CASRPDIQNIQYF. Complete variable domain (other parts from reference TRBV5-1 and TRBJ2-4): KAGVTQTPRYLIKTRGQQVTLSCSPISGHRSVSWYQQTPGQGLQFLFEYFSETQRNKGNFPGRFSGRQFSNSRSEMNVSTLELGDSALYLCASRPDIQNIQYFGAGTRLSVL.

A word on this clonotype: Because the CDR3 is missing its conserved closing phenylalanine or tryptophan, this is likely a read error. The rearrangement uses TRBV11-3 and TRBJ2-2, with TRBD2 matching 11 bases. J gave up 1 base and V 9 bases, and 7 bases lay outside the gene matches. The germline CDR1 and CDR2 sequences are SGHNT and YENEEA. The CDR3 extends over 16 amino acids. Here the CDR3 reads CARSLGTSGNTGELFC. The CDR3 nucleotides are TGTGCCAGAAGCCTCGGGACTAGCGGGAACACCGGGGAGCTGTTTTGT.

CDR3 protein: CASSYSAGGYEQYF. CDR3 DNA: TGTGCCAGCAGTTACTCCGCAGGGGGCTACGAGCAGTACTTC. This chain connects TRBV6-2 or TRBV6-3 to TRBJ2-7; TRBD1 matches 7 bases. The CDR3 totals 14 residues. Germline trimming cut 0 bases from V and 3 bases from J; bases unmatched to any gene: 2. Germline V gene data show CDR1 as MNHEY and CDR2 as SVGEGT.

This clonotype turned up a few times. This may be a read error: a much more frequent sequence differs by one nucleotide. The chain links TRBV12-3 or TRBV12-4 to TRBJ2-1; D is tentatively TRBD1 or TRBD2 (5 bases each). CDR3 length equals 14 residues. The CDR3 region has the DNA TGTGCCGGCAGTACGTCGCGGAATGGGGGTGAGCAGTTCTTC. Encoded protein: CAGSTSRNGGEQFF.

The rearrangement uses TRBV29-1 and TRBJ2-3; TRBD1 matches at 7 bases. Germline CDR1 reads SQVTM; CDR2 reads ANQGSEA. The trim removed 7 bases at V and 2 bases at J, leaving 12 bases unmatched. CDR3 length equals 15 residues. The CDR3 DNA sequence: TGCAGCGCCCGTTCGGGACAGACTAACACAGATACGCAGTATTTT. Translating it yields CSARSGQTNTDTQYF.

V gene TRBV7-9 combines with J gene TRBJ2-7; no clear D gene. The CDR3 runs to 13 residues. CDR1 and CDR2 (germline): SEHNR, FQNEAQ (reference sequence). V was clipped by 6 bases and J by 2 bases, with 11 bases between them. CDR3 amino acids: CASRTDGAYEQYF. The CDR3 region has the DNA TGTGCCAGCAGGACGGACGGAGCCTACGAGCAGTACTTC.

Regarding this clonotype: One junction end does not reproduce the germline sequence, and a read error may be involved. This chain links TRBV4-1 with TRBJ1-1, with 7 bases identical to TRBD1. The germline V gene encodes CDR1 MGHRA and CDR2 YSYEKL. The CDR3 runs to 16 residues. In nucleotides, the CDR3 is TGCGCCGGCAGCCCCGGACAGGTCCTTATGAACACTGAAACTTTCTTT. As protein: CAGSPGQVLMNTETFF.

Turning to this clonotype: As the CDR3 is not closed by the conserved phenylalanine or tryptophan, this likely results from a read error. The chain recombines TRBV11-2 with TRBJ2-3; D is unclear. CDR3 length equals 12 residues. Per germline, CDR1 SGHAT and CDR2 FQNNGV. The CDR3 reads CAGSLNADTQYY. CDR3 DNA sequence: TGTGCCGGCAGCCTCAATGCAGATACGCAGTATTAT.

A note on this clonotype: The junction and the germline gene differ at one end; a read error may be behind it. The V call is TRBV28, the J call TRBJ1-5; perhaps TRBD1 as D (5 bases). The germline gives CDR1 MDHEN, CDR2 SYDVKM. The CDR3 has 14 amino acids. The CDR3 is CAGSLSGRREPQHF. The CDR3 DNA is TGTGCCGGCAGTTTATCAGGGCGGCGGGAGCCCCAGCATTTT.

Comments on this clonotype: An end of the junction differs from the germline gene, which may be a read error. V is TRBV11-2 and J is TRBJ2-1; tentative D call: TRBD2 (6 bases). This CDR3 is 16 amino acids long. In germline, CDR1 is SGHAT, CDR2 FQNNGV. DNA of the CDR3: TGTACCAGCAGCACCCAATTACTAGCTACCCCATATGAGCAGTTCTTC. This translates into CTSSTQLLATPYEQFF.